Listed here are 28 T cell receptor beta chains from one sample, sequenced in a study of CXCR3-negative and CXCR3-positive naive CD8 T cells (dated by TCRdb to about 2019). These reads were obtained on a NextSeq 550. The Human TCR Profiling Kit (MiLaboratory) was used to prepare UMI-labeled 5' RACE TRB cDNA libraries. Reads reprocessed by TCRdb are summarized as one entry per CDR3 protein sequence, and DNA is absent. The sample's own table lists 70,000 to 100,000 distinct CDR3 sequences. Less than 1.1% of the sample is taken by the ten largest. The sequencing sample was made of naive CXCR3- CD8+ T cells from blood. Interpreted using the paper, the cell subset or site label stands for: CD45RO-CCR7+CD27+CD95- naive CD8+ T cells lacking CXCR3 (TNR3-). The receptors were sampled from a human donor in good health. Some clones in this sample may be carry-over from other donors' samples.

J is TRBJ2-5 and V is TRBV12-3 or TRBV12-4; TCRdb returns TRBD2, unconfirmable since there is no DNA. CDR3 length equals 15 residues. The CDR3 sequence is CASSLVVGELETQYF.

V is TRBV9 and J is TRBJ2-1; TCRdb's D call of TRBD1 is untestable without DNA. The CDR3 has 15 residues. Germline CDR1 and CDR2: SGDLS and YYNGEE. This CDR3 reads CASSADPGVYNEQFF.

The chain is built from TRBV12-3 or TRBV12-4 and TRBJ1-1; checking the TCRdb D call of TRBD1 is not possible without DNA. The CDR3 totals 12 residues. CDR3 loop: CASSPDSAEAFF.

V is TRBV5-6 and J is TRBJ1-5. The CDR3 is 13 amino acids. Germline V gene sequence: CDR1 SGHDT, CDR2 YYEEEE. This chain's CDR3 is CASSSGLSQPQHF.

V gene TRBV6-2 or TRBV6-3 combines with J gene TRBJ1-1; with no DNA, the TCRdb D assignment of TRBD1 cannot be verified. Germline lookup yields CDR1 MNHEY and CDR2 SVGEGT. CDR3 length: 14 amino acids. This CDR3 reads CASSYGGLNTEAFF.

The rearrangement links TRBV5-1 to TRBJ2-1; TCRdb designates TRBD2, a call that cannot be tested without DNA. This CDR3 region has 15 residues. In germline, CDR1 is SGHRS, CDR2 YFSETQ. The CDR3 reads CASVQSGGHGREQFF.

This chain joins TRBV12-3 or TRBV12-4 and TRBJ2-6. The CDR3 is made up of 16 amino acids. The CDR3 protein is CASSPIMSSGANVLTF.

The chain is built from TRBV2 and TRBJ2-2; TCRdb's D call, TRBD2, is unchecked because there is no DNA. The CDR3 spans 14 residues. Germline loops: CDR1 SNHLY, CDR2 FYNNEI. This chain's CDR3 is CASRRGDNTGELFF.

The chain joins TRBV9 to TRBJ2-5; TCRdb's D gene call, TRBD2, goes unchecked for lack of DNA. From germline, CDR1 is SGDLS and CDR2 YYNGEE. The CDR3 loop spans 16 amino acids. CDR3 sequence reads: CASSVRTGLAAETQYF.

The rearrangement uses TRBV4-3 and TRBJ2-7; TCRdb lists TRBD1, though no DNA is available to test this call. The CDR3 length is 15 residues. The germline CDR1 and CDR2 sequences are LGHNA and YSLEER. The CDR3: CASSQDWGSAYEQYF.

J is TRBJ1-2 and V is TRBV12-3 or TRBV12-4; TCRdb selects TRBD1, and the lack of DNA leaves this call unchecked. The CDR3 has 16 amino acids. The CDR3 here is CASSLAPGLANYGYTF.

V is TRBV29-1 and J is TRBJ2-7; without DNA, the TCRdb call of TRBD1 cannot be checked. The CDR3 totals 15 residues. Germline-derived CDR1 and CDR2 are SQVTM and ANQGSEA. CDR3 sequence: CSVEDPSGTVYEQYF.

This chain joins TRBV7-2 and TRBJ2-7; without DNA, the TCRdb call of TRBD1 cannot be checked. Looked up from germline, CDR1 is SGHTA and CDR2 is FQGNSA. CDR3 length equals 14 residues. CDR3 region: CASSLEQGLDELYF.

The V and J genes are TRBV3-1 and TRBJ2-5; TCRdb selects TRBD1, and the lack of DNA leaves this call unchecked. The CDR3 consists of 13 residues. Per the germline V gene, CDR1 is LGHDT and CDR2 is YNNKEL (reference sequence). CDR3 protein: CASSRGGQETQYF.

J is TRBJ1-1 and V is TRBV7-9. Germline CDR1 reads SEHNR; CDR2 reads FQNEAQ (reference sequence). The CDR3 has 18 residues. The CDR3 here is CASSLIGGQKNMNTEAFF.

The chain is built from TRBV27 and TRBJ2-1. Germline V CDR1 and CDR2: MNHEY, SMNVEV (reference sequence). The CDR3 is made up of 15 amino acids. The CDR3 loop is CASSSRLASYNEQFF.

The J gene is TRBJ1-1, the V gene TRBV7-9; TCRdb proposes TRBD1, but this gene call is untestable without DNA. Germline CDR1 reads SEHNR; CDR2 reads FQNEAQ (reference sequence). The CDR3 totals 13 residues. Here the CDR3 reads CASSSTGGVEAFF.

This chain connects TRBV29-1 to TRBJ2-2; TCRdb designates TRBD2, a call that cannot be tested without DNA. From germline, CDR1 is SQVTM and CDR2 ANQGSEA. The CDR3 contains 17 residues. CDR3 residues: CNVAGTSGKLDTGELFF.

This chain links TRBV29-1 with TRBJ2-1; without DNA, the TCRdb call of TRBD2 cannot be checked. CDR1 is SQVTM and CDR2 is ANQGSEA in the germline V gene. The CDR3 contains 15 residues. The CDR3 spells CSVDLTSGRAKVGFF.

CDR3 amino acids: CASSSSSEQFF. The chain is built from TRBV3-1 and TRBJ2-1. The CDR3 is 11 amino acids. Germline V gene data show CDR1 as LGHDT and CDR2 as YNNKEL (reference sequence).

This chain joins TRBV9 and TRBJ2-7; the TRBD2 assignment by TCRdb is unverifiable without DNA. This CDR3 has 15 residues. CDR1 and CDR2 from the germline V gene are SGDLS and YYNGEE. The CDR3: CASPRKRICSYEQYF.

This rearrangement joins TRBV29-1 to TRBJ2-1; without DNA, the TCRdb call of TRBD2 cannot be checked. Per germline, CDR1 SQVTM and CDR2 ANQGSEA. This CDR3 has 19 amino acids. The CDR3 sequence is CSLASFVTSGEGSYNEQFF.

The rearrangement uses TRBV2 and TRBJ1-1. Germline-derived CDR1 and CDR2 are SNHLY and FYNNEI. This CDR3 contains 15 residues. CDR3 region: CASSEPQNMNTEAFF.

V usage is TRBV11-3 and J usage is TRBJ2-7; lacking DNA, the TRBD2 call made by TCRdb goes unchecked. The germline CDR1 and CDR2 sequences are SGHNT and YENEEA. CDR3 length equals 14 residues. The CDR3 reads CASSLASGTYEQYF.

V usage is TRBV29-1 and J usage is TRBJ1-4. This CDR3 contains 13 residues. Germline V gene sequence: CDR1 SQVTM, CDR2 ANQGSEA. The CDR3 reads CSVRRGSNEKLFF.

J is TRBJ2-3 and V is TRBV5-4; absent DNA, TCRdb's TRBD1 call cannot be checked. The CDR3 covers 15 residues. CDR1 is SGHNT, CDR2 YYREEE, per germline (reference sequence). The CDR3 sequence is CASTEGAGRTDTQYF.

The chain links TRBV29-1 to TRBJ1-4. The CDR3 has 14 residues. The V gene's germline CDR1 is SQVTM and CDR2 ANQGSEA. CDR3 protein: CSAHKGATNEKLFF.

The gene calls are TRBV5-1 and TRBJ2-7; the TRBD1 assignment by TCRdb is unverifiable without DNA. The CDR3 is made up of 16 amino acids. Germline V gives CDR1 SGHRS, CDR2 YFSETQ. CDR3 residues: CASSPGGVRDVYEQYF.